This T cell receptor beta chain was captured by sequencing in a study of blood T cells in healthy people across ages. Whole-study findings and limits: Observed TCR beta diversity showed a strong correlation with the percentage of naive T cells as measured by flow cytometry.

Regarding this clonotype: Its specificity is not known.

J gave up 11 bases and V 1 base, and 16 bases lay outside the gene matches. This CDR3 spans 18 amino acids. Germline lookup yields CDR1 LNHNV and CDR2 YYDKDF (reference sequence). It was with a sample-barcoded 5' primer and a J-beta primer mix that a second PCR of roughly 7 to 12 cycles was run. One entry per CDR3 protein, called by TCRdb with MiXCR from the 5' RACE reads. The repertoire consists of 700,000 to 900,000 distinct CDR3 sequences, with roughly 24% occurring once and the leading ten covering less than 3.5%. The same sample was also used in a study of T cells of mothers and their children. That study reports: The study obtained over 9 million TCR beta CDR3 reads per mother and 2.5 million to 3.5 million per child.

Sequenced: blood. The sequence came from a boy under 18 in good health. The gene calls are TRBV15 and TRBJ1-6; 8 bases map to TRBD1. The CDR3 sequence is CATSRGSPATGAAAPLHF. In DNA form, the CDR3 reads TGTGCCACCAGCAGAGGGTCCCCCGCGACAGGGGCCGCGGCACCCCTCCACTTT.